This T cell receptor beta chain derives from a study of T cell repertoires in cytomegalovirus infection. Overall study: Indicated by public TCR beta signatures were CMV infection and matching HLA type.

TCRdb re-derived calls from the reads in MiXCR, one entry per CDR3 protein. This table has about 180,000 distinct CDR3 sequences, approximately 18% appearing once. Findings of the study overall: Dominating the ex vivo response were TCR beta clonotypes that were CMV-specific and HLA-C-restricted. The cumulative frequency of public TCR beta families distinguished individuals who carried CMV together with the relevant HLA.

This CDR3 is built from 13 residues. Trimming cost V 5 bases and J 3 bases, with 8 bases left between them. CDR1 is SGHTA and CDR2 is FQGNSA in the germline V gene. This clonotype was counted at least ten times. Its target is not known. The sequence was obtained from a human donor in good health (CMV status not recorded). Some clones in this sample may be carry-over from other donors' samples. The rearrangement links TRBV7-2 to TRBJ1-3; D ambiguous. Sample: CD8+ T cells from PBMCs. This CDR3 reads CASSRFFGNTIYF. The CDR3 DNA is TGTGCCAGCAGCCGATTTTTTGGAAACACCATATATTTT.